This T cell receptor (beta chain) was sequenced during a study of vaccination effects on CD4 cells after COVID-19. Regarding the study as a whole: Late in the post-vaccination period, infection-induced and vaccine-induced clones underwent marked clonal contraction.

Libraries were prepared by immunoSEQ multiplex PCR; TCRdb keeps only in-frame clonotypes and omits some of them. This table has roughly 45,000 clones, around 70% appearing once. The ends were cut back, 1 base at V and 2 bases at J, with 11 bases in the middle. The CDR3 has 15 amino acids. Germline CDR1 reads SGHVS; CDR2 reads FQNEAQ. When nine to ten days of culture had elapsed, CD4+ T cells were isolated. Participants received two doses of either the BNT162b2 or mRNA-1273 vaccine. In the vaccine recipients, nucleocapsid antibodies were negative and there was no prior SARS-CoV-2 infection. On day 3 and again on day 7, half the medium was replaced with IL-2 medium. Note on this clone: The antigen is not known.

The chain combines TRBV7-8 with TRBJ1-2, with TRBD1 as a possible D gene (5 bases). The sample consisted of CD4+ T cells from PBMCs cultured without peptide, taken after COVID-19 vaccination. The receptor was isolated from a human donor who received a COVID-19 vaccine. CDR3 in amino acids: CASSLGRVGNYGYTF. The CDR3 nucleotides are TGTGCCAGCAGCTTAGGCAGGGTAGGGAACTATGGCTACACCTTC.